The entry below gives a single TCR beta chain sequence along with its context. The CDR3 sequence is 17 residues long. Trimming removed 5 bases at V and 0 bases at J, with 17 bases between. Germline V gives CDR1 SGHAT, CDR2 FQNNGV. The entry originates in a study of blood T cell repertoires in COVID-19. Study-wide context: The study drew acute and convalescent COVID-19 samples from the United States, Italy and Spain.

Seattle's cohort entered during active infection and was followed longitudinally. In the authors' methods: Using reference gene primer amplification, nucleated cell counts were estimated. TCRdb keeps only in-frame clones here, not all; method: immunoSEQ multiplex PCR. V and J calls and clone size are as listed in that table; D and trimming were resolved from the DNA. The data hold just over 150,000 clones, with around 93% observed a single time. Sequences were obtained from peripheral blood. The TCR was taken from a man aged 25-45 years with COVID-19, enrolled during active disease. The chain has TRBV11-2 and TRBJ1-3; tentatively, D is TRBD1 (5 bases). CDR3 in DNA: TGTGCCAGCAGCGATTTTCCAGACAGAACCTCTGGAAACACCATATATTTT. Translated: CASSDFPDRTSGNTIYF.